Below are 27 T cell receptor beta chains sequenced from a single sample in a study of CD8+ T cells in alopecia areata. RNA extraction and reverse transcription yielded cDNA as sequencing template. Clones were sequenced by immunoSEQ multiplex PCR, and TCRdb holds only the in-frame ones, with some missing. The sample contains roughly 100,000 clones, approximately 58% of which appear only once. What was sequenced was CD4+ T cells sorted from blood. The receptors were sampled from a human donor in good health.

This clone has just a few counts. This chain links TRBV28 with TRBJ2-3; D call uncertain. V shed 5 bases and J shed 0 bases, with 12 bases lying between them. Per the germline V gene, CDR1 is MDHEN and CDR2 is SYDVKM. The CDR3 is 15 residues long. The CDR3 spells CASSQLETSTDTQYF. CDR3 nucleotide sequence: TGTGCCAGCAGTCAGCTAGAGACCAGCACAGATACGCAGTATTTT.

This clone was picked up a small number of times. J is TRBJ1-1 and V is TRBV29-1, with unresolved D. The CDR3 loop spans 12 amino acids. Trimming took off 4 bases at V and 5 bases at J, with 11 bases between the two ends. The V gene's germline CDR1 is SQVTM and CDR2 ANQGSEA. The CDR3 DNA sequence: TGCAGCGTTGTTCGGGTTGGAACTGAAGCTTTCTTT. Protein sequence: CSVVRVGTEAFF.

This clone showed up just a few times. This chain uses TRBV7-3 with TRBJ2-2; D is uncertain. This CDR3 is 16 amino acids long. V was cut by 2 bases and J by 0 bases, with 10 bases left in between. The germline V gene has CDR1 SGHTA and CDR2 FQGTGA. CDR3 sequence (DNA): TGTGCCAGCAGCTTATCTCAGGCAGCGAACACCGGGGAGCTGTTTTTT. Its translation is CASSLSQAANTGELFF.

The genes are TRBV7-3 and TRBJ2-3, with D possibly TRBD1 on 5 matching bases. The CDR3 sequence is 14 residues long. Germline loops: CDR1 SGHTA, CDR2 FQGTGA. Trimming left V 2 bases short and J 1 base short, with 7 bases between. This CDR3 is CASSLLGGTDTQYF. Written as DNA, the CDR3 is TGTGCCAGCAGCTTATTAGGGGGCACAGATACGCAGTATTTT.

The chain's CDR3 is CASSGTEAHNEQFF. DNA for the CDR3: TGTGCCAGCTCAGGAACGGAGGCCCACAATGAGCAGTTCTTC. The V gene is TRBV18, the J gene TRBJ2-1, with D maybe TRBD2 (5 bases). The CDR3 is made up of 14 amino acids. Germline CDR1 KGHSH, CDR2 LQKENI. V was pared by 5 bases and J by 5 bases, with 13 bases between.

The V gene is TRBV2, the J gene TRBJ2-6; D possibly corresponds to TRBD2 (6 bases). The V and J ends lost 7 bases and 4 bases respectively, with 17 bases between them. This CDR3 comprises 16 residues. CDR1 SNHLY and CDR2 FYNNEI come from the germline V gene. The CDR3: CASIAGTVSGANVLTF. CDR3 DNA: TGTGCCAGCATAGCAGGGACTGTCTCAGGGGCCAACGTCCTGACTTTC.

This chain links TRBV6-6 with TRBJ1-2; 7 bases agree with TRBD1. V shed 2 bases, J shed 5 bases, and the junction held 5 bases outside the gene matches. Germline CDR1 and CDR2: MNHNY and SVGAGI (reference sequence). This CDR3 has 14 residues. CDR3 region: CASSYGTGAYGYTF. The CDR3 nucleotides are TGTGCCAGCAGTTACGGAACAGGGGCGTATGGCTACACCTTC.

CDR3 in amino acids: CASSRTQSSYEQYF. In DNA form, the CDR3 reads TGTGCCAGCAGCCGGACTCAAAGCTCCTACGAGCAGTACTTC. The V gene is TRBV7-9, the J gene TRBJ2-7; D is possibly TRBD2 (5 bases). With 5 bases removed from V and 0 bases from J, the gap between germline ends came to 11 bases. The CDR3 extends over 14 amino acids. Per germline, CDR1 SEHNR and CDR2 FQNEAQ (reference sequence). The entire variable domain, with the rest obtained from reference TRBV7-9 and TRBJ2-7, is as follows: DTGVSQNPRHKITKRGQNVTFRCDPISEHNRLYWYRQTLGQGPEFLTYFQNEAQLEKSRLLSDRFSAERPKGSFSTLEIQRTEQGDSAMYLCASSRTQSSYEQYFGPGTRLTVT.

This chain connects TRBV5-1 to TRBJ2-3; D is possibly TRBD1 or TRBD2 (6 bases each). Germline lookup yields CDR1 SGHRS and CDR2 YFSETQ. The CDR3 runs to 14 residues. Trimming took off 9 bases at V and 6 bases at J, with 20 bases between the two ends. The CDR3 DNA is TGCGCCACCCGAAGTCGGGGGCTAGGGGATACGCAGTATTTT. Encoded protein: CATRSRGLGDTQYF.

CDR3 nucleotides: TGTGCCTGGACCTTAGATGGGGTAGCCTATGGCTACACCTTC. Residues: CAWTLDGVAYGYTF. The chain combines TRBV30 with TRBJ1-2; D gene ambiguous. Per germline, CDR1 GTSNPN and CDR2 SVGIG (reference sequence). The CDR3 has 14 residues. V was shortened by 4 bases and J by 4 bases, with 16 bases between the two germline ends.

This clone was picked up a small number of times. This chain joins TRBV7-9 and TRBJ1-1, with D unresolved. Trimming pared 1 base from V and 0 bases from J, leaving 6 bases between. CDR1 and CDR2 (germline): SEHNR, FQNEAQ (reference sequence). The CDR3 length is 14 residues. The CDR3 nucleotides are TGTGCCAGCAGCTTAGTTGAGGTGAACACTGAAGCTTTCTTT. This encodes CASSLVEVNTEAFF. Combining the CDR3 with reference TRBV7-9 and TRBJ1-1 gives the whole variable domain DTGVSQNPRHKITKRGQNVTFRCDPISEHNRLYWYRQTLGQGPEFLTYFQNEAQLEKSRLLSDRFSAERPKGSFSTLEIQRTEQGDSAMYLCASSLVEVNTEAFFGQGTRLTVV.

This chain joins TRBV5-4 and TRBJ2-2; no clear D. The length of the CDR3 is 14 residues. CDR1 is SGHNT, CDR2 YYREEE, per germline (reference sequence). The V end was cut by 3 bases, the J end by 4 bases, with 10 bases between. CDR3 coding DNA: TGTGCCAGCAGCTACTCAGGTGCCACCGGGGAGCTGTTTTTT. Translated: CASSYSGATGELFF. Complete variable domain (other parts from reference TRBV5-4 and TRBJ2-2): ETGVTQSPTHLIKTRGQQVTLRCSSQSGHNTVSWYQQALGQGPQFIFQYYREEENGRGNFPPRFSGLQFPNYSSELNVNALELDDSALYLCASSYSGATGELFFGEGSRLTVL.

This clone was detected only a few times. The chain combines TRBV18 with TRBJ2-3; perhaps TRBD1 as D (5 bases). The V end was cut by 2 bases, the J end by 3 bases, with 12 bases between. The CDR3 contains 15 residues. Germline V lookup: CDR1 KGHSH, CDR2 LQKENI. CDR3 amino acids: CASSPKTVITDTQYF. In nucleotides, the CDR3 is TGTGCCAGCTCACCAAAGACAGTAATTACAGATACGCAGTATTTT.

The J gene is TRBJ2-7, the V gene TRBV9, with 12 positions matching TRBD1. The germline CDR1 and CDR2 sequences are SGDLS and YYNGEE. This CDR3 comprises 16 residues. The junction had 6 bases not matched to a gene; V was cut back by 0 bases and J by 5 bases. CDR3 in DNA: TGTGCCAGCAGCGTAGGGGAGGGACAGGGGGCCGACGAGCAGTACTTC. Encoded protein: CASSVGEGQGADEQYF.

The chain carries TRBV6-5 and TRBJ1-6; D might be TRBD1 (5 bases). The CDR3 contains 16 residues. CDR1 is MNHEY, CDR2 SVGAGI, per germline. The ends were cut back, 0 bases at V and 8 bases at J, with 14 bases in the middle. The CDR3 bases are TGTGCCAGCAGTTACTCGAGTGGGGGGTGGGATTCACCCCTCCACTTT. As protein: CASSYSSGGWDSPLHF.

This clone has more than one count but fewer than ten. The chain has TRBV4-1 and TRBJ2-1; no clear D gene. With 5 bases removed from V and 6 bases from J, the gap between germline ends came to 11 bases. The CDR3 runs to 13 residues. Germline-derived CDR1 and CDR2 are MGHRA and YSYEKL. CDR3 residues: CASSVGNLNEQFF. CDR3 nucleotides: TGCGCCAGCAGCGTAGGCAATCTCAATGAGCAGTTCTTC.

In nucleotides, the CDR3 is TGTGCCTACGCCACAGGGGGCGGAAAACAGCCCCAGCATTTT. Its translation is CAYATGGGKQPQHF. The chain links TRBV30 to TRBJ1-5, with 9 nucleotides matching TRBD1. CDR3 length: 14 amino acids. The V and J ends lost 7 bases and 7 bases, in that order; junction bases with no gene match: 11. The germline gives CDR1 GTSNPN, CDR2 SVGIG (reference sequence).

The rearrangement uses TRBV6-5 and TRBJ1-2; weak D call: TRBD1 (6 bases). The CDR3 spans 14 residues. CDR1 is MNHEY and CDR2 is SVGAGI in the germline V gene. V lost 6 bases and J lost 3, with 14 bases in between. This CDR3 is CASSLWQGYYGYTF. CDR3 nucleotides: TGTGCCAGCAGCTTATGGCAGGGGTACTATGGCTACACCTTC.

This clone turned up a few times. J is TRBJ1-3 and V is TRBV7-6; D gene ambiguous. CDR1 and CDR2 (germline): SGHVS, FNYEAQ. The CDR3 totals 14 residues. Trimming took off 5 bases at V and 0 bases at J, with 8 bases between the two ends. The CDR3 DNA reads TGTGCCAGCAGCCCGACGTACTCTGGAAACACCATATATTTT. Translating it yields CASSPTYSGNTIYF.

Only a few counts were recorded for this clone. The chain recombines TRBV10-3 with TRBJ2-7, with TRBD1 as a possible D gene (5 bases). The length of the CDR3 is 13 residues. V was pared by 4 bases and J by 0 bases, with 7 bases between. From germline, CDR1 is ENHRY and CDR2 SYGVKD. CDR3 amino acids: CAISGTSSYEQYF. The CDR3 DNA sequence: TGTGCCATCAGTGGGACATCCTCCTACGAGCAGTACTTC.

This clone was recorded once. The chain has TRBV30 and TRBJ2-6; possibly TRBD1 for D (6 bases). V lost 2 bases to trimming and J lost 0 bases, with 20 bases between them. CDR1 is GTSNPN, CDR2 SVGIG, per germline (reference sequence). The CDR3 sequence is 19 residues long. In DNA form, the CDR3 reads TGTGCCTGGAGTTTCAGTTGGGGGACAAGGAGCTCTGGGGCCAACGTCCTGACTTTC. This translates into CAWSFSWGTRSSGANVLTF.

The gene calls are TRBV28 and TRBJ2-3, with D possibly matching TRBD2 (6 bases). Trimming cost V 5 bases and J 4 bases, with 16 bases left between them. The CDR3 sequence is 15 residues long. Germline V lookup: CDR1 MDHEN, CDR2 SYDVKM. The CDR3 nucleotides read TGTGCCAGCAGTACGGGACTCTTGAGGGCAGATACGCAGTATTTT. It is translated as CASSTGLLRADTQYF.

In this sample, this clone turned up a few times. The rearrangement links TRBV7-2 to TRBJ2-7; the D gene is possibly TRBD1 (6 bases). CDR1 and CDR2 from the germline V gene are SGHTA and FQGNSA. The V gene lost 5 bases and the J gene lost 3 bases, with 17 bases spanning the gap. The CDR3 loop spans 15 amino acids. CDR3 in DNA: TGTGCCAGCAGCCCCAATACCGGGACATACTACGAGCAGTACTTC. It specifies CASSPNTGTYYEQYF.

This clone was observed a few times. The CDR3 region has the DNA TGTGCCAGGGTAGCTGGGGAAGGGGCCCAAGAGACCCAGTACTTC. It is translated as CARVAGEGAQETQYF. V usage is TRBV27 and J usage is TRBJ2-5, with D maybe TRBD1 (5 bases). Germline V CDR1 and CDR2: MNHEY, SMNVEV (reference sequence). V was shortened by 9 bases and J by 1 base, with 18 bases between the two germline ends. The CDR3 is 15 residues long.

This clone was found once. The rearrangement links TRBV7-2 to TRBJ2-5, with D unresolved. Germline V lookup: CDR1 SGHTA, CDR2 FQGNSA. This CDR3 has 14 amino acids. V was cut by 5 bases and J by 7 bases, with 17 bases left in between. The CDR3 protein is CASSPVSALGTQYF. The CDR3 region has the DNA TGTGCCAGCAGCCCAGTCTCCGCGTTGGGGACCCAGTACTTC.

In its sample, this clone was seen a few times. The chain's CDR3 is CASSIGQGDDNEQFF. The CDR3 DNA sequence: TGCGCCAGCAGCATAGGACAGGGGGACGACAATGAGCAGTTCTTC. J is TRBJ2-1 and V is TRBV5-1, with TRBD1 matching over 10 bases. The CDR3 sequence is 15 residues long. The V segment lost 4 bases and the J segment 5 bases; nucleotides outside the gene matches: 6. Germline V gene lookup returns CDR1 SGHRS and CDR2 YFSETQ.

This clone was seen only a few times. The gene calls are TRBV29-1 and TRBJ2-1; 7 bases map to TRBD2. The CDR3 spans 14 residues. Unmatched junction bases numbered 6, after V lost 5 bases and J lost 2 bases. Germline V gene lookup returns CDR1 SQVTM and CDR2 ANQGSEA. The CDR3 loop reads CSVTERGPYNEQFF. The DNA for the CDR3 is TGCAGCGTTACCGAGCGGGGCCCCTACAATGAGCAGTTCTTC.